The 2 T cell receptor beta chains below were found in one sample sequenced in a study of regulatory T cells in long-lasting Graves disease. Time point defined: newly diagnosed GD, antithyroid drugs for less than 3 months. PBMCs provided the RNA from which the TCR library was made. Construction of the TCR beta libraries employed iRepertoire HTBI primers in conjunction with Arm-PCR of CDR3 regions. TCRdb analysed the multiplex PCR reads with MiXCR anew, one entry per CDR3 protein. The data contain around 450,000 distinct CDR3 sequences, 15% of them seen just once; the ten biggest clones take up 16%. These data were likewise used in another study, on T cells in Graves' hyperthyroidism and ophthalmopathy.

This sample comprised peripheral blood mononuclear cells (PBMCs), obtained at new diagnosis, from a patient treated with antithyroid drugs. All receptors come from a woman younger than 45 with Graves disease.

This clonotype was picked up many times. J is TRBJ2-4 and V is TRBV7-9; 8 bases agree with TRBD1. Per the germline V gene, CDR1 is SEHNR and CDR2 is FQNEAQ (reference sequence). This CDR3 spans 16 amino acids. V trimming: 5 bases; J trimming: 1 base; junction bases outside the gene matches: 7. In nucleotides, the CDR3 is TGTGCCAGCAGCCCGCAGGGGGCGGGGGCCAAAAACATTCAGTACTTC. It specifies CASSPQGAGAKNIQYF. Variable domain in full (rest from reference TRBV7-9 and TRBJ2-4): DTGVSQNPRHKITKRGQNVTFRCDPISEHNRLYWYRQTLGQGPEFLTYFQNEAQLEKSRLLSDRFSAERPKGSFSTLEIQRTEQGDSAMYLCASSPQGAGAKNIQYFGAGTRLSVL.

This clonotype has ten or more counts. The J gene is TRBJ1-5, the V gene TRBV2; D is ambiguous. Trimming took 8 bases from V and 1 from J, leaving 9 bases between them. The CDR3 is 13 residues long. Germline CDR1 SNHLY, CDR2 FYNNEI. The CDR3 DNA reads TGTGCCAGCCTACGGGAGAGCAATCAGCCCCAGCATTTT. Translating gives CASLRESNQPQHF.